This TCR beta chain came from a study of T cells after yellow fever vaccination. Overall study findings and caveats: Repertoires sorted by FACS could include abundant clonotypes that are contaminants from the bulk population. Just a small share of clonotypes turned up in the CD4 compartment as well as the CD8 compartment. Reappearing after the booster were most of the clones from primary vaccination (roughly 96% CD4, 85% to 90% CD8).

TCRdb passed the 5' RACE reads through MiXCR, listing each CDR3 protein once. Among under 550,000 distinct CDR3 sequences listed, about a fifth were seen once. This clonotype was observed a handful of times. Its cognate antigen is unknown. This TCR derives from a man between 18 and 35 years old who received the YFV17D yellow fever vaccine. This specimen consisted of PBMCs, obtained less than 25 days after the first yellow fever vaccination.

The CDR3, as DNA: TGCGCCAGCAGCTTGGACGTCGCCCCGTCCGATACGCAGTATTTT. Translated: CASSLDVAPSDTQYF. The rearrangement links TRBV5-1 to TRBJ2-3; D gene unclear. This CDR3 is 15 amino acids long. The V gene's germline CDR1 is SGHRS and CDR2 YFSETQ. V dropped 0 bases and J dropped 6 bases, with 14 bases sitting between them.